This TCR beta chain was captured in a study of blood T cell repertoires in COVID-19. Across the study: Researchers got acute and convalescent COVID-19 samples from the United States, Italy and Spain.

Data came from immunoSEQ multiplex PCR; TCRdb stores just in-frame clones and leaves some out. The data contain about 250,000 clones, 86% of them singletons. V was pared by 3 bases and J by 4 bases, with 3 bases of the junction left unmatched. The CDR3 length is 15 residues. The germline gives CDR1 SGHAT, CDR2 FQNNGV. This receptor was identified in a woman aged 60-70 years who had recovered from COVID-19. The specimen sequenced was peripheral blood. The V and J genes are TRBV11-2 and TRBJ2-2; TRBD1 aligns across 9 bases. Here the CDR3 DNA reads TGTGCCAGCAGCTTCCGGGACAGGGTCACCGGGGAGCTGTTTTTT. Its protein product is CASSFRDRVTGELFF. The full variable domain, in which reference TRBV11-2 and TRBJ2-2 provide the parts outside the CDR3, is EAGVAQSPRYKIIEKRQSVAFWCNPISGHATLYWYQQILGQGPKLLIQFQNNGVVDDSQLPKDRFSAERLKGVDSTLKIQPAKLEDSAVYLCASSFRDRVTGELFFGEGSRLTVL.